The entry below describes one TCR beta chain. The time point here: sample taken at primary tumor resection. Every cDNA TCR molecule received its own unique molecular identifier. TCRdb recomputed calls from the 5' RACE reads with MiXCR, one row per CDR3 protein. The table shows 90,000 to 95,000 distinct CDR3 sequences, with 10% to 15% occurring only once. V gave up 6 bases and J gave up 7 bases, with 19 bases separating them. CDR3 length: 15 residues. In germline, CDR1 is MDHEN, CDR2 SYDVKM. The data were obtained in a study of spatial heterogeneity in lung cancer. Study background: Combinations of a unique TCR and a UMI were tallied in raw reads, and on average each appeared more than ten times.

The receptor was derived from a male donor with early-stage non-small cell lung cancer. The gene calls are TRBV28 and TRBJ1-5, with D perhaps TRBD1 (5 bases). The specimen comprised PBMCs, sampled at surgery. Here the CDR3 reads CASSRTGHGDQPQHF. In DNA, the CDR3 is TGTGCCAGCAGCCGAACGGGCCACGGGGACCAGCCCCAGCATTTT.